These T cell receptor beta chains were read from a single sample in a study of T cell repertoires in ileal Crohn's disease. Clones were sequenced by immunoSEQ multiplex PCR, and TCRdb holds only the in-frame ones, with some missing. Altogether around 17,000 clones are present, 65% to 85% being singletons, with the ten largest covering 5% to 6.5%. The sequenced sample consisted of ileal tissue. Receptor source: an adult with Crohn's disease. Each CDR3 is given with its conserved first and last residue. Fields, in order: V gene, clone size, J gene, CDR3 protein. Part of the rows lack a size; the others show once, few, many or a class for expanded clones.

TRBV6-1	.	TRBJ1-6	CASRPGQLNSPLHF
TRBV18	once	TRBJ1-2	CASSPTTGGGSGYGYTF
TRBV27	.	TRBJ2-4	CASSLSSLVKNIQYF
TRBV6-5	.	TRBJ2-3	CASRGGTDTQYF
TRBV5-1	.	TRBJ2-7	CASSLAGGPFEQYF
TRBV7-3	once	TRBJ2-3	CASSPGLAADTQYF
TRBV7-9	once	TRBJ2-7	CASSGAKGQFYYEQYF
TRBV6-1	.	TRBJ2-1	CASSESSNEQFF
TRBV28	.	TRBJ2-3	CASGGTGYTDTQYF
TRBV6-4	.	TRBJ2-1	CASSDGTRDYNEQFF
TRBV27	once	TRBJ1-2	CASSLGANYGYTF
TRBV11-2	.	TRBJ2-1	CASSPGLAGYTSSYNEQFF
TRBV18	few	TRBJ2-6	CASSPGQGGANVLTF
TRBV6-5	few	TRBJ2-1	CASSEGRNEQFF
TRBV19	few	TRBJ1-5	CASSIEDRSYQPQHF
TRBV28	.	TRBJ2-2	CATYRPGEGGELFF
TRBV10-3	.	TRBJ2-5	CAISEPGTGGGETQYF
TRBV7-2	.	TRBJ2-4	CASSSTGGNIQYF
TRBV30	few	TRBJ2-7	CAWSVLNLTSGRNEQYF
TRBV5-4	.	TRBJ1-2	CASSPPAQGLFGYTF
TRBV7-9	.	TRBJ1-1	CASSQSDFVAREAFF
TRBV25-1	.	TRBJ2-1	CASKGQGNNEQFF
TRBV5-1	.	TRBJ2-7	CASSGRGRATSYEQYF
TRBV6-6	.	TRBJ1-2	CASIIGTGRGYTF
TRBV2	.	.	CASMRLAGGEQYF
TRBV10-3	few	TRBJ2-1	CAISDSGLAGGPGLF
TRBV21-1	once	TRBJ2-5	CASSKLGQGLETQYF
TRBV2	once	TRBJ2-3	CASRDGRASTDTQYF
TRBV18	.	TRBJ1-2	CASSPRGRSASDGYTF